A selection of T cell receptor beta chains follows, all from one sample in a study of beta chain features in type 1 diabetes. Sequencing was performed with immunoSEQ multiplex PCR; in TCRdb, only in-frame clones are kept and a portion is missing. The table lists about 650,000 clones, roughly 12% of them singletons. The sample was naive CD4+ T cells from blood. All receptors derive from a man younger than 45 with type 1 diabetes. Each CDR3 is given with its conserved first and last residue. Each record gives: J gene, V gene, D gene, clone size, CDR3 DNA, CDR3 protein. A D gene is named only where the DNA matches it firmly. Clone size appears in some rows only: once, few, many, or a class for an expanded clone.

>TRBJ1-4|TRBV5-6|TRBD1|.
TGTGCCAGCAGCCTCACGGTGGACAGGGTTAATGAAAAACTGTTTTTT
CASSLTVDRVNEKLFF
>TRBJ2-1|TRBV10-3|TRBD1|.
TGTGCCTCCCGGTATACTGAGACAGGGGGGAATGAGCAGTTCTTC
CASRYTETGGNEQFF
>TRBJ2-1|TRBV5-6|.|.
TGTGCCAGCAGCTTGGTGGCCTCCTACAATGAGCAGTTCTTC
CASSLVASYNEQFF
>TRBJ1-1|TRBV2|.|.
TGTGCCAGCACTGAATCCTACAGCTACATGAACACTGAAGCTTTCTTT
CASTESYSYMNTEAFF
>TRBJ1-5|TRBV29-1|.|few
TGCAGCGTACGGACAGGCAATCAGCCCCAGCATTTT
CSVRTGNQPQHF
>TRBJ1-1|TRBV2|TRBD1|few
TGTGCCAGCAGTGAAAGCTGGACAGGGGGTTCTGAAGCTTTCTTT
CASSESWTGGSEAFF
>TRBJ1-6|TRBV10-3|.|.
TGTGCCATCAGTGAGACAGGCTATAATTCACCCCTCCACTTT
CAISETGYNSPLHF
>TRBJ2-5|TRBV9|.|.
TGTGCCAGCAGCGTAGGGACAGACGAGGGGGAGACCCAGTACTTC
CASSVGTDEGETQYF
>TRBJ1-4|TRBV29-1|.|.
TGCAGCGTTGAAGATAGGAGTGAAAAACTGTTTTTT
CSVEDRSEKLFF
>TRBJ2-7|TRBV19|.|few
TGTGCCAGTAGTCCCTCGGACAGTAACTACGAGCAGTACTTC
CASSPSDSNYEQYF
>TRBJ2-3|TRBV10-3|.|.
TGTGCCATCAGCGATAATCTGGGGGCTACAGATACGCAGTATTTT
CAISDNLGATDTQYF
>TRBJ1-4|TRBV7-2|.|few
TGTGCCAGCAGCCCCCAGGTTGGGGGCGTCGGTGAAAAACTGTTTTTT
CASSPQVGGVGEKLFF
>TRBJ2-7|TRBV9|.|few
TGTGCCAGCAGCGTAGCCGACACCGGGATCCACTACGAGCAGTACTTC
CASSVADTGIHYEQYF
>TRBJ2-7|TRBV28|TRBD1|.
TGTGCCAGCAGTTCCGGACAGGCACGGTGGGAGCAGTACTTC
CASSSGQARWEQYF
>TRBJ1-5|TRBV28|TRBD1|.
TGTGCCAGCAGTTCCTGGGGGACAGGGGATCAGCCCCAGCATTTT
CASSSWGTGDQPQHF
>TRBJ2-5|TRBV5-5|.|few
TGTGCCAGCAGGTTAACCCCCGGGACGGCCCAAGAGACCCAGTACTTC
CASRLTPGTAQETQYF
>TRBJ2-4|TRBV7-9|TRBD1|many
TGTGCCAGCAGCCCCTCGACAGGGATGGACATTCAGTACTTC
CASSPSTGMDIQYF
>TRBJ2-2|TRBV6-1|.|.
TGTGCCAGCAGTGAAGTCTATAACACCGGGGAGCTGTTTTTT
CASSEVYNTGELFF
>TRBJ1-1|TRBV29-1|.|few
TGCAGCCCCCAGGTCGTGAACACTGAAGCTTTCTTT
CSPQVVNTEAFF
>TRBJ2-5|TRBV9|.|few
TGTGCCAGCAGCGCCCACGGAGGGAGGACCCAGTACTTC
CASSAHGGRTQYF
>TRBJ1-5|TRBV2|.|.
TGTGCCAGCCAGGAGCAGCCTTATAGCAATCAGCCCCAGCATTTT
CASQEQPYSNQPQHF
>TRBJ1-1|TRBV5-1|TRBD1|few
TGCGCCAGCAGCTTAGGGACAGGGGGCCGGGGCACTGAAGCTTTCTTT
CASSLGTGGRGTEAFF
>TRBJ1-3|TRBV2|TRBD1|.
TGTGCCAGCAAGGACAGGGTCAGCTACTCTGGAAACACCATATATTTT
CASKDRVSYSGNTIYF
>TRBJ2-2|TRBV9|TRBD1|few
TGTGCCAGCAGCGTCCTCACAGGGGCGGCCGGGGAGCTGTTTTTT
CASSVLTGAAGELFF
>TRBJ1-5|TRBV19|.|.
TGTGCCAGTAGTATTTCGGGAACAGGGTATAGCAATCAGCCCCAGCATTTT
CASSISGTGYSNQPQHF